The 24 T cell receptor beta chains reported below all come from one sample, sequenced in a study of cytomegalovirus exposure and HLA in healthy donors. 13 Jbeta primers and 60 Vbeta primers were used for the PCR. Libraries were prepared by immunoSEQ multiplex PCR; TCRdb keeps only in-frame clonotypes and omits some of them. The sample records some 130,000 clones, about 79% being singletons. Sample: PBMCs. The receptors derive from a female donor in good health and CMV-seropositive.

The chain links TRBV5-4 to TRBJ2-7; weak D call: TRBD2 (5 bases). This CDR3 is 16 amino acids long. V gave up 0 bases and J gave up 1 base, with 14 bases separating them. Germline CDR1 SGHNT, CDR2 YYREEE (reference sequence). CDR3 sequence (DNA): TGTGCCAGCAGCTTGGATCGAGGTGGGAGTTCCTACGAGCAGTACTTC. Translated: CASSLDRGGSSYEQYF.

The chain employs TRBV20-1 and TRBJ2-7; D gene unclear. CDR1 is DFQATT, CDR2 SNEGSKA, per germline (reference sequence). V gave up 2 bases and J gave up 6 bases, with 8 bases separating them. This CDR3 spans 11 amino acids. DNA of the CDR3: TGCAGTGCTAGAACCCTATCCGAGCAGTACTTC. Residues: CSARTLSEQYF.

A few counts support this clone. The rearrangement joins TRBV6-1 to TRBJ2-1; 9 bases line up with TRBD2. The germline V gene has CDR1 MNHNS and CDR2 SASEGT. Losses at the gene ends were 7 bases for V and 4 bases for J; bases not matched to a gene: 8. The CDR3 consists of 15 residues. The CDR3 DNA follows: TGTGCCAGCATTGCCGGGCTAGCGGGATACAATGAGCAGTTCTTC. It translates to CASIAGLAGYNEQFF.

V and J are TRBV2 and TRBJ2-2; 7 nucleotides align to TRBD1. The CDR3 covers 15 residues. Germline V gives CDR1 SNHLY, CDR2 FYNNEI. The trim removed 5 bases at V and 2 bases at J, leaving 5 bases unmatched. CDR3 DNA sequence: TGTGCCAGCAGTTACCGGGACAGCAACACCGGGGAGCTGTTTTTT. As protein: CASSYRDSNTGELFF. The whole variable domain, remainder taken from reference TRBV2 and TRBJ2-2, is EPEVTQTPSHQVTQMGQEVILRCVPISNHLYFYWYRQILGQKVEFLVSFYNNEISEKSEIFDDQFSVERPDGSNFTLKIRSTKLEDSAMYFCASSYRDSNTGELFFGEGSRLTVL.

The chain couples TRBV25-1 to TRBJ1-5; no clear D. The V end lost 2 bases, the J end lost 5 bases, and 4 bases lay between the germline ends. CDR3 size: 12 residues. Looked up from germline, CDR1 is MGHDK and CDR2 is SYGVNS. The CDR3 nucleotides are TGTGCCAGCAGTGAACGTGATCAGCCCCAGCATTTT. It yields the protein CASSERDQPQHF. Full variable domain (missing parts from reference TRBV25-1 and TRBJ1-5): EADIYQTPRYLVIGTGKKITLECSQTMGHDKMYWYQQDPGMELHLIHYSYGVNSTEKGDLSSESTVSRIRTEHFPLTLESARPSHTSQYLCASSERDQPQHFGDGTRLSIL.

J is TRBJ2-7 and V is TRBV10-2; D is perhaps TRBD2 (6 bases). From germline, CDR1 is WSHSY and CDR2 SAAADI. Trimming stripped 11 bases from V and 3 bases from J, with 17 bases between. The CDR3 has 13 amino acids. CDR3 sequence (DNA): TGCGCCGGCCGGGGGACCTGGGACTACGAGCAGTACTTC. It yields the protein CAGRGTWDYEQYF.

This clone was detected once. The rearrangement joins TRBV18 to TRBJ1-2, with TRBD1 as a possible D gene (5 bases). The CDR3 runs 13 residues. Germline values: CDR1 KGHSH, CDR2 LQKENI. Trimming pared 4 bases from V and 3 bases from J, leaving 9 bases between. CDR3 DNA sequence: TGTGCCAGCTCACTCGACAGCGACTATGGCTACACCTTC. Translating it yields CASSLDSDYGYTF.

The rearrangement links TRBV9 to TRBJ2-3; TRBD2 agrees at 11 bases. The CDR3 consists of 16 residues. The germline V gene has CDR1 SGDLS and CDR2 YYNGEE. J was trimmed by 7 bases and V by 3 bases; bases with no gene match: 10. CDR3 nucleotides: TGTGCCAGCAGCGCTGAGGGGACTAGCGGATACTATACGCAGTATTTT. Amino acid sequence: CASSAEGTSGYYTQYF.

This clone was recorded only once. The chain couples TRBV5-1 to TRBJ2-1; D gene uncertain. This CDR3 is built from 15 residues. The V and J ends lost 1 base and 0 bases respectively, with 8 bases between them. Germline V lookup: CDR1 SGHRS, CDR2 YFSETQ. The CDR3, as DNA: TGCGCCAGCAGCTTGACAACGGGCTCCTACAATGAGCAGTTCTTC. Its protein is CASSLTTGSYNEQFF.

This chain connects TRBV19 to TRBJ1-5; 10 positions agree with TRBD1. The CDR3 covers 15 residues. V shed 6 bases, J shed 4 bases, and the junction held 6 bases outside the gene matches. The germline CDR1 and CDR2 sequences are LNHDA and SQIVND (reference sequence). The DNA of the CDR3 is TGTGCCAGTAGCTCAGGACAGGGGGAGAATCAGCCCCAGCATTTT. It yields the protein CASSSGQGENQPQHF.

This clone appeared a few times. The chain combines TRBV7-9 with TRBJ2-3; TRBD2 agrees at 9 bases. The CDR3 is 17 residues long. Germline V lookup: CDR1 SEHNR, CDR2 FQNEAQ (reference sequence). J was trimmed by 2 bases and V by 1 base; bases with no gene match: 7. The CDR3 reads CASSLGPSGGFTDTQYF. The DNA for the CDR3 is TGTGCCAGCAGCTTAGGTCCGAGCGGGGGGTTCACAGATACGCAGTATTTT.

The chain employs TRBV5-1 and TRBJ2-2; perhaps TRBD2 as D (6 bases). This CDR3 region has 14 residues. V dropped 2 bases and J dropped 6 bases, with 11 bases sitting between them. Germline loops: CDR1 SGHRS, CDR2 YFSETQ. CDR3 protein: CASSFTSGPGELFF. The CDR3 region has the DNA TGCGCCAGCAGCTTCACCAGCGGGCCCGGGGAGCTGTTTTTT.

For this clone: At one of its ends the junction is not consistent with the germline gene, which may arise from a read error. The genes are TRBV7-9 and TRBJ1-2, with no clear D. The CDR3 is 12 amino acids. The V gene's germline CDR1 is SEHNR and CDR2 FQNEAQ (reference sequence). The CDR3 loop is CSSSEANYGYTF. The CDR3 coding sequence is TGTTCCAGCAGCGAGGCTAACTATGGCTACACCTTC.

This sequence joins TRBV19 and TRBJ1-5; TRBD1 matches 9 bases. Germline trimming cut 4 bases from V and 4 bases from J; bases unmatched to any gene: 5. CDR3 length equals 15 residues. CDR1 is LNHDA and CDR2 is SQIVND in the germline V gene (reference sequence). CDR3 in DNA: TGTGCCAGTAGTACCACAGGGGGCGGGAATCAGCCCCAGCATTTT. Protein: CASSTTGGGNQPQHF.

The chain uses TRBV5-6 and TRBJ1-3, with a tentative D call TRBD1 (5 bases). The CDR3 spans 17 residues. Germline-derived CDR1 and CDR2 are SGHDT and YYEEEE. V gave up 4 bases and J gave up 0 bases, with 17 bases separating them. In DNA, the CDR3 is TGTGCCAGCAGCCATAGACAGTCTTTGAGCTCTGGAAACACCATATATTTT. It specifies CASSHRQSLSSGNTIYF.

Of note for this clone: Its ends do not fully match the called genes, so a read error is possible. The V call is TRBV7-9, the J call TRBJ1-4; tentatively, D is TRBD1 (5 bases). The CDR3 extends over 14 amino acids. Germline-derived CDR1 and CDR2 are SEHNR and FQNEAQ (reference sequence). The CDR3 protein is CSSSLTGPNEKLFF. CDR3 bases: TGTTCCAGCAGCCTTACAGGACCCAATGAAAAACTGTTTTTT.

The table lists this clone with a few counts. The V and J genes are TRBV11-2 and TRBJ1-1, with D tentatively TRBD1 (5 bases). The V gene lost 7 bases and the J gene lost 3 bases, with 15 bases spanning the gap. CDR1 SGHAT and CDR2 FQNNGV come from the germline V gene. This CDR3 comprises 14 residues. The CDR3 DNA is TGTGCCAGCACCTCAGGGTTTTATGACACTGAAGCTTTCTTT. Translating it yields CASTSGFYDTEAFF.

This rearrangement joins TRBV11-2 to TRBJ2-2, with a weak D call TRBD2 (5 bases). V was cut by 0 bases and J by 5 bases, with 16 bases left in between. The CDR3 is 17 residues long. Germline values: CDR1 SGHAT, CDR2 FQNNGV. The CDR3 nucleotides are TGTGCCAGCAGCTTAGATCAGAGGGCGACGGGGACCGGGGAGCTGTTTTTT. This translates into CASSLDQRATGTGELFF.

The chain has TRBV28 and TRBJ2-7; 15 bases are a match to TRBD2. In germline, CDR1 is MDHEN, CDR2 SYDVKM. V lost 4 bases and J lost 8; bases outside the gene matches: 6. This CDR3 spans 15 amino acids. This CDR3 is CASSWRTSGRAKQYF. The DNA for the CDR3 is TGTGCCAGCAGTTGGCGGACTAGCGGGAGGGCCAAGCAGTACTTC.

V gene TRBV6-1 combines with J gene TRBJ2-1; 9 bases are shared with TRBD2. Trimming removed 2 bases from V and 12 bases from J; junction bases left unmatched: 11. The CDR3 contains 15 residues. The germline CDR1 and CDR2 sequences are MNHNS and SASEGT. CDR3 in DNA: TGTGCCAGCAGTGAACCGGGACTAGCCGAAGACGGGCAGTTCTTC. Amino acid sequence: CASSEPGLAEDGQFF.

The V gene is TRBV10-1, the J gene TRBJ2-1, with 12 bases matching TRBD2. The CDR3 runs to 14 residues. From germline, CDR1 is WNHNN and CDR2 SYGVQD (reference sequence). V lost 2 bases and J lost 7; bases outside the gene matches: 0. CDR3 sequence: CASSELAGGNEQFF. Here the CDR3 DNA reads TGCGCCAGCAGTGAGCTAGCGGGAGGGAATGAGCAGTTCTTC.

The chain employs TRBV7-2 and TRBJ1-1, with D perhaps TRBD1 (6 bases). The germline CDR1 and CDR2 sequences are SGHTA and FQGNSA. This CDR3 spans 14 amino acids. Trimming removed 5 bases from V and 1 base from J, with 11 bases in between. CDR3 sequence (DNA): TGTGCCAGCAGCCCAGGGGTGGCGAACACTGAAGCTTTCTTT. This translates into CASSPGVANTEAFF.

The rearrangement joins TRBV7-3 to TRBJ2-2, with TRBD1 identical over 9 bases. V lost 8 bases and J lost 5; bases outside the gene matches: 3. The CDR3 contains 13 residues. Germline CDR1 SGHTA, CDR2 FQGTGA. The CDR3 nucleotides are TGTGCCAGCCGACAGGGGGGGACCGGGGAGCTGTTTTTT. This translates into CASRQGGTGELFF.

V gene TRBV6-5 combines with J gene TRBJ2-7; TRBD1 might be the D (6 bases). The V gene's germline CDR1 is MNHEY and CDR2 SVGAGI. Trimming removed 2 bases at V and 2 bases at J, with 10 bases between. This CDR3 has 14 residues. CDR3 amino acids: CASSYVAGAYEQYF. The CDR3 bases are TGTGCCAGCAGTTACGTGGCAGGGGCCTACGAGCAGTACTTC.